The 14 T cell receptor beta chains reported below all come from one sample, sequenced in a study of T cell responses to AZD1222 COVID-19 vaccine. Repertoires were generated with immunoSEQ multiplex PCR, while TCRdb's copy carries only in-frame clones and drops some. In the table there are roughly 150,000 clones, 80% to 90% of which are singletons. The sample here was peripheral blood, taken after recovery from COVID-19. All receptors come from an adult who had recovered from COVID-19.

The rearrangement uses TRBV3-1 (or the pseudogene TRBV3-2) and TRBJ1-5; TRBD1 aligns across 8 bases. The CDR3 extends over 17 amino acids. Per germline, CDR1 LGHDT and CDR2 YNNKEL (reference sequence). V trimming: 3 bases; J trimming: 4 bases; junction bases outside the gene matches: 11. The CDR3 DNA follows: TGTGCCAGCAGCCAGACTAACAGGGGGATAGGGAATCAGCCCCAGCATTTT. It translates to CASSQTNRGIGNQPQHF.

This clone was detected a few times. CDR3 sequence (DNA): TGCGCCAGCAGCGCGGGTCAGGGTACAGGGGCTAACTATGGCTACACCTTC. Encoded protein: CASSAGQGTGANYGYTF. This chain connects TRBV5-1 to TRBJ1-2, with 7 bases that match TRBD1. The CDR3 consists of 17 residues. Germline V gene lookup returns CDR1 SGHRS and CDR2 YFSETQ. With 4 bases clipped from V and 0 bases from J, the junction kept 12 bases outside the gene matches.

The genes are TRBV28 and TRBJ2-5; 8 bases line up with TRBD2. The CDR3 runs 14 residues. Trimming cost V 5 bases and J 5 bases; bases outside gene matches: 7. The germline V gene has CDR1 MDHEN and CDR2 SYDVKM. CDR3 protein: CASSTDRGGETQYF. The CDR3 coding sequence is TGTGCCAGCAGTACGGACCGCGGGGGGGAGACCCAGTACTTC. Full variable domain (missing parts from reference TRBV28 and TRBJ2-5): DVKVTQSSRYLVKRTGEKVFLECVQDMDHENMFWYRQDPGLGLRLIYFSYDVKMKEKGDIPEGYSVSREKKERFSLILESASTNQTSMYLCASSTDRGGETQYFGPGTRLLVL.

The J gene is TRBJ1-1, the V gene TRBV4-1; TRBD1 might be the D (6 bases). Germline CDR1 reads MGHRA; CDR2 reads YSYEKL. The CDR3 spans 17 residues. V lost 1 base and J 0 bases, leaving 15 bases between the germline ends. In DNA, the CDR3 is TGCGCCAGCAGCCAAGTTTCAGGGGTGAACATGAACACTGAAGCTTTCTTT. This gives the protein CASSQVSGVNMNTEAFF.

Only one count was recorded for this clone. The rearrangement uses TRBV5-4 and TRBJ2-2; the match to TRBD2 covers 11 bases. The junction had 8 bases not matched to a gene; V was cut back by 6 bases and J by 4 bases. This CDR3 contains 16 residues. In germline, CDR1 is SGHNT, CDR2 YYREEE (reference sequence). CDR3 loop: CASTRGSGRGTGELFF. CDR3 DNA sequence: TGTGCCAGCACCCGCGGTAGCGGGAGGGGCACCGGGGAGCTGTTTTTT.

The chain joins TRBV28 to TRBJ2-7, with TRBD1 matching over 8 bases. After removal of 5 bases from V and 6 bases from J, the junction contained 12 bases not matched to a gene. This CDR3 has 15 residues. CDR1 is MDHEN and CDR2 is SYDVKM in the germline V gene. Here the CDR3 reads CASSPHRTGTPEQYF. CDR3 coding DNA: TGTGCCAGCAGTCCCCATCGGACAGGGACTCCCGAGCAGTACTTC.

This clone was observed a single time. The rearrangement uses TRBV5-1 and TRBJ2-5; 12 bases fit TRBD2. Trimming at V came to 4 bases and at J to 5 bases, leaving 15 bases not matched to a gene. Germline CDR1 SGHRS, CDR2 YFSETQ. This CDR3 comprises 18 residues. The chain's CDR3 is CASSAGLAGTSLGETQYF. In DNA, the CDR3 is TGCGCCAGCAGCGCAGGACTAGCGGGAACCTCCTTGGGGGAGACCCAGTACTTC.

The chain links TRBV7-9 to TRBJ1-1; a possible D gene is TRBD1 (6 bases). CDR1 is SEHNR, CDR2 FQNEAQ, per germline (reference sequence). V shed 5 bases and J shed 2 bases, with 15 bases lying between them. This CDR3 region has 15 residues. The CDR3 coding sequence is TGTGCCAGCAGCCGCTCACAGGGACATAACACTGAAGCTTTCTTT. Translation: CASSRSQGHNTEAFF.

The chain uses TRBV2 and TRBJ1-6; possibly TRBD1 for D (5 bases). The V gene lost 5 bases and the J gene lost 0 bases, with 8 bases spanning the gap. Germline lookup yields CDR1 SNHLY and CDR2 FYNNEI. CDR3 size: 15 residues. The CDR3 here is CASSRDSSYNSPLHF. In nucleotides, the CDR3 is TGTGCCAGCAGTCGCGACAGCTCCTATAATTCACCCCTCCACTTT.

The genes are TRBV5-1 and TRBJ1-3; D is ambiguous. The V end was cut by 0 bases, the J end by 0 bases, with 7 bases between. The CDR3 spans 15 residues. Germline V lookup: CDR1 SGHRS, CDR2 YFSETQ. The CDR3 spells CASSLDASSGNTIYF. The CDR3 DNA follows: TGCGCCAGCAGCTTGGACGCTAGCTCTGGAAACACCATATATTTT.

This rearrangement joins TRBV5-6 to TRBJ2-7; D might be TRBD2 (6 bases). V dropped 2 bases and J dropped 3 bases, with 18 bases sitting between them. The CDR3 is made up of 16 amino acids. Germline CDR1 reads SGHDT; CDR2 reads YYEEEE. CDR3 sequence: CASSFEWSGLNYEQYF. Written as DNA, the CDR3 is TGTGCCAGCAGCTTTGAGTGGTCGGGACTCAACTACGAGCAGTACTTC. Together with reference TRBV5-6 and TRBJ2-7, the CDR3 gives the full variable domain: DAGVTQSPTHLIKTRGQQVTLRCSPKSGHDTVSWYQQALGQGPQFIFQYYEEEERQRGNFPDRFSGHQFPNYSSELNVNALLLGDSALYLCASSFEWSGLNYEQYFGPGTRLTVT.

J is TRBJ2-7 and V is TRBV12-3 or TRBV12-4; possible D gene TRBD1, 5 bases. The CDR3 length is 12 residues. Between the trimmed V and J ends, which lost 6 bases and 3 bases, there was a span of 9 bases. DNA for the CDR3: TGTGCCAGCAGATTCGACAGCTACGAGCAGTACTTC. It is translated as CASRFDSYEQYF.

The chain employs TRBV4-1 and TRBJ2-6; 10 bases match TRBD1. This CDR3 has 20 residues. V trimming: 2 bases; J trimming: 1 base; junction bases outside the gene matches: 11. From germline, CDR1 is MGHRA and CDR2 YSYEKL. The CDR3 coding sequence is TGCGCCAGCAGCCAAAGCCCCCGGGACAGGGGTCTTTCTGGGGCCAACGTCCTGACTTTC. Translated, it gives CASSQSPRDRGLSGANVLTF.

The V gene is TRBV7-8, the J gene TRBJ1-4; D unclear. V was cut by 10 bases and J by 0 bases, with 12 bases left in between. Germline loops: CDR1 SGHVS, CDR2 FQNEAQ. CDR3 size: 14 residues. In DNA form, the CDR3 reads TGTGCCACCATGAACGCGGCAACTAATGAAAAACTGTTTTTT. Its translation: CATMNAATNEKLFF.